This T cell receptor (beta chain) is drawn from a study of vaccination and CD4 T cells after COVID-19. Study information: Overlapping peptides of the spike proteins of SARS-CoV-2, HCoV-NL63, HCoV-OC43 and HCoV-229E were used for cell stimulation.

As to this clonotype: Its antigen is as yet unknown.

Looked up from germline, CDR1 is MDHEN and CDR2 is SYDVKM. V lost 3 bases to trimming and J lost 6 bases; unmatched junction nucleotides: 8. This CDR3 region has 16 residues. Treatment given: roughly 11-day PBMC culture with coronavirus spike peptide pools or control peptides (ViraFEST assay). ViraFEST used peptide pools to expand antigen-specific T cells and subsequently sequenced their TCRs. Peptide pools at approximately 9.4 ug/ml, together with 7.5 to 10 IU/ml IL-2, were added to cultures of under 2.5 million PBMCs per well. The Oncomine TCR Beta short-read assay sequenced DNA from cultured CD4+ T cells. TCRdb ran MiXCR on the PCR reads and lists one entry per CDR3 protein. The table includes about 14,000 distinct CDR3 sequences, approximately 61% detected once.

V usage is TRBV28 and J usage is TRBJ2-1; 10 bases line up with TRBD2. Sequenced sample: CD4+ T cells from blood, cultured in vitro. This sequence was found in a human donor who had recovered from COVID-19. The CDR3 nucleotides are TGTGCCAGCAGTTTTTTGAGCGGGAGGGCCGTCAATGAGCAGTTCTTC. Amino acid sequence: CASSFLSGRAVNEQFF.